This TCR beta chain is drawn from a study of blood T cells in healthy people across ages. Study results and limitations: The long-lived group displayed more naive CD4+ cells, plus higher diversity, than the aged donors did.

Using a J-beta primer mix together with a sample-barcoded 5' primer, a second PCR was run for roughly 7 to 12 cycles. TCRdb re-called the 5' RACE reads through MiXCR, storing one row per CDR3 protein. The data show 920,000 or so distinct CDR3 sequences, with more than 35% seen just once and 18% held by the top ten. On this clonotype: The antigen is not known.

This CDR3 contains 12 residues. The ends were cut back, 1 base at V and 9 bases at J, with 7 bases in the middle. The chain uses TRBV12-3 or TRBV12-4 and TRBJ2-1; D call uncertain. Sequenced input: blood. The TCR originated in a woman aged 55-69 years in good health. The CDR3 DNA follows: TGTGCCAGCAGTTTAGATCCGAGTGAGCAGTTCTTC. As protein: CASSLDPSEQFF.